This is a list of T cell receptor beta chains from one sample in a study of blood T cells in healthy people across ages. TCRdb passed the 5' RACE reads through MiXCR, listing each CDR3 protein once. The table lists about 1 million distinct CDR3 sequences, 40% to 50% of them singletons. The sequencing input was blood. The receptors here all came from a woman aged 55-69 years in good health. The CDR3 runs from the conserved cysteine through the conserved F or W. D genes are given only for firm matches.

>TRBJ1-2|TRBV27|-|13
CASKMGANYGYTF
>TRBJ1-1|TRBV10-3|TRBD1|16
CATMGQDLVVNTEAFF
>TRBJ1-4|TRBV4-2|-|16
CASSILAGGVNEKLFF
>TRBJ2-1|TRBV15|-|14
CATSRMSQGNEQFF
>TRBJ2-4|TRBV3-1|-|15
CASSQADLAKNIQYF
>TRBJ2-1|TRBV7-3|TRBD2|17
CASSPIPLAGTINEQFF
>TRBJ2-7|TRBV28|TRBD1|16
CASSSWGDRGLYEQYF
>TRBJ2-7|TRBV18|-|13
CASSPRSSYEQYF
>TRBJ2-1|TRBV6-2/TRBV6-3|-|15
CASRVAGVSYNEQFF
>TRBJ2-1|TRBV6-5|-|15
CASSYGAGGGGEQFF
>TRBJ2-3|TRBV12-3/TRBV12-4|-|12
CASKPRGYTQYF
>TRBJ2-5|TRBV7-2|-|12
CASSRRRDEQYF
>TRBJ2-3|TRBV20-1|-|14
CSARRLDFTDTQYF
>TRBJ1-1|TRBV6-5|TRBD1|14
CASRRTGPNTEAFF
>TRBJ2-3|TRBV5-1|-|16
CASSLVIGRGTDTQYF
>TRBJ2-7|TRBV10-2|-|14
CAPGGWSADYEQYF
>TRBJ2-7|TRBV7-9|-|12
CASSSIGHEQYF
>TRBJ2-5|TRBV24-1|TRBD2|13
CATSDLWEGEQYF
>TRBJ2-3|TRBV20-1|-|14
CSARLGARTDTQYF
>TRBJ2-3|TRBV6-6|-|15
CASSGADTNTDTQYF
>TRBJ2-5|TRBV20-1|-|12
CSARAGAETQYF
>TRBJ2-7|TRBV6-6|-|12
CASRDSLDEQYF
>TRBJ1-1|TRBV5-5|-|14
CASSPYTTPTEAFF
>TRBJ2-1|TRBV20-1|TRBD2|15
CSARAGLAIYNEQFF
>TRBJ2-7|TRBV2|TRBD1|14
CASSVATQGKEQYF
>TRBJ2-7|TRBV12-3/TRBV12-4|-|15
CASSPGGLRGGEQYF
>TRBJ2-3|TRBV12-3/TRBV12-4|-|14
CASSGTGTLDTQYF